This TCR beta chain came from a study of blood T cell repertoires in COVID-19. Study as a whole: COVID-19 samples from acute and convalescent phases originated in the United States, Italy and Spain.

Methods used by the authors: Amplifying reference gene primers gave estimates of nucleated cell counts. Assay: immunoSEQ multiplex PCR; the TCRdb copy retains only in-frame clones and omits some. The V and J calls and clone size are taken from that table; D and trimming were inferred from the DNA. The sample lists about 140,000 clones, 85% to 90% seen once, with under 3.5% in the top ten. Sequenced material: peripheral blood. The TCR was taken from a woman aged 55-75 years with active COVID-19.

CDR3 loop: CASSPDSGRANTGELFF. CDR3 in DNA: TGTGCCAGCAGCCCCGATAGCGGGAGGGCGAACACCGGGGAGCTGTTTTTT. This chain connects TRBV5-4 to TRBJ2-2, with 11 bases matching TRBD2. The CDR3 runs to 17 residues. V trimming: 4 bases; J trimming: 0 bases; junction bases outside the gene matches: 5. In germline, CDR1 is SGHNT, CDR2 YYREEE (reference sequence). The variable domain in full, with the rest retrieved from reference TRBV5-4 and TRBJ2-2, is ETGVTQSPTHLIKTRGQQVTLRCSSQSGHNTVSWYQQALGQGPQFIFQYYREEENGRGNFPPRFSGLQFPNYSSELNVNALELDDSALYLCASSPDSGRANTGELFFGEGSRLTVL.